A single sample gave rise to the 10 T cell receptor beta chains below, sequenced in a study of beta chain features in type 1 diabetes. Study conclusions and caveats: All four CD4+ subsets from Type 1 diabetes patients carried moderately but significantly shorter TCRB CDR3s.

The antigens of these receptors remain unknown. Expressed TCRB transcripts were sequenced after all isolated RNA was converted to cDNA. Libraries were prepared by immunoSEQ multiplex PCR; TCRdb keeps only in-frame clonotypes and omits some of them. The sample holds some 290,000 clones, approximately 14% seen once. Sequencing was performed on naive CD4+ T cells from blood. All receptors come from a man aged 25-40 years with type 1 diabetes.

This clone was detected a few times. The V gene is TRBV7-9, the J gene TRBJ1-2; 8 bases are shared with TRBD1. The V gene's germline CDR1 is SEHNR and CDR2 FQNEAQ (reference sequence). CDR3 length: 16 residues. After removal of 3 bases from V and 6 bases from J, the junction contained 12 bases not matched to a gene. This CDR3 reads CASSFLTGAYSDGYTF. CDR3 DNA sequence: TGTGCCAGCAGCTTTTTGACAGGGGCTTATTCAGATGGCTACACCTTC.

This chain connects TRBV28 to TRBJ1-3, with D possibly being TRBD1 (5 bases). This CDR3 is built from 15 residues. Trimming removed 2 bases from V and 0 bases from J, with 8 bases in between. Per the germline V gene, CDR1 is MDHEN and CDR2 is SYDVKM. The CDR3 protein is CASSLQGYSGNTIYF. The DNA for the CDR3 is TGTGCCAGCAGTTTACAGGGTTACTCTGGAAACACCATATATTTT.

This clone has a handful of counts. The chain couples TRBV15 to TRBJ1-2; no clear D. Trimming removed 0 bases from V and 4 bases from J, with 9 bases in between. Germline assignment: CDR1 LNHNV and CDR2 YYDKDF (reference sequence). The CDR3 is 14 amino acids. This chain's CDR3 is CATSRESFSYGYTF. The CDR3, as DNA: TGTGCCACCAGCAGAGAGTCTTTCAGCTATGGCTACACCTTC.

The chain recombines TRBV2 with TRBJ2-4; 9 bases map to TRBD1. From germline, CDR1 is SNHLY and CDR2 FYNNEI. The ends lost 3 bases at V and 6 bases at J; junction bases unmatched: 3. The CDR3 runs to 14 residues. The chain's CDR3 is CASSDLGQGNIQYF. The CDR3 DNA sequence: TGTGCCAGCAGTGATTTGGGACAGGGAAACATTCAGTACTTC.

This clone has only a few counts. The chain employs TRBV9 and TRBJ1-1, with D possibly TRBD1 on 6 matching bases. Germline loops: CDR1 SGDLS, CDR2 YYNGEE. The CDR3 contains 13 residues. The germline V and J ends were trimmed by 0 bases and 3 bases, with 6 bases remaining between them. For the CDR3, the DNA is TGTGCCAGCAGCGTAGACAGGGACACTGAAGCTTTCTTT. Its translation: CASSVDRDTEAFF.

The chain employs TRBV4-3 and TRBJ1-1; possible D gene TRBD1, 5 bases. CDR3 length equals 14 residues. CDR1 and CDR2 from the germline V gene are LGHNA and YSLEER. V lost 1 base and J lost 5, with 11 bases in between. The CDR3 DNA reads TGCGCCAGCAGCCAAGGCGGCCCAGGGACTGAAGCTTTCTTT. It translates to CASSQGGPGTEAFF.

The J gene is TRBJ2-7, the V gene TRBV7-2; TRBD2 matches at 11 bases. V gave up 1 base and J gave up 7 bases; unmatched junction bases: 6. This CDR3 is built from 15 residues. Looked up from germline, CDR1 is SGHTA and CDR2 is FQGNSA. The CDR3, as DNA: TGTGCCAGCAGCTTAGAAGCTAGCGGGAGGAGGGAGCAGTACTTC. Translating gives CASSLEASGRREQYF.

This chain uses TRBV11-2 with TRBJ2-7, with 9 nucleotides matching TRBD1. CDR1 and CDR2 (germline): SGHAT, FQNNGV. This CDR3 is built from 14 residues. J was trimmed by 2 bases and V by 5 bases; bases with no gene match: 4. CDR3 sequence reads: CASSADRGAYEQYF. The CDR3 DNA reads as TGTGCCAGCAGCGCGGACAGGGGAGCCTACGAGCAGTACTTC.

The chain employs TRBV2 and TRBJ2-3, with D possibly TRBD2 on 5 matching bases. CDR3 size: 14 residues. The V and J ends lost 7 bases and 5 bases respectively, with 16 bases between them. From germline, CDR1 is SNHLY and CDR2 FYNNEI. The CDR3, as DNA: TGTGCCAGCACCCTCCGGTCGGACTTAGATACGCAGTATTTT. Encoded protein: CASTLRSDLDTQYF.

This clone was observed a handful of times. The gene calls are TRBV6-1 and TRBJ2-3; 7 positions match TRBD1. The length of the CDR3 is 13 residues. CDR1 is MNHNS, CDR2 SASEGT, per germline. V shed 8 bases and J 2 bases; nucleotides not matched to a gene: 4. This CDR3 reads CASEGANTDTQYF. CDR3 nucleotide sequence: TGTGCCAGCGAGGGGGCAAACACAGATACGCAGTATTTT.